The entry below describes one TCR beta chain. The sample, 7.5 to 10 milliliters of peripheral blood, was drawn from each donor. The V and J ends lost 4 bases and 4 bases respectively, with 11 bases between them. The CDR3 spans 14 residues. Germline V gene data show CDR1 as SGHAT and CDR2 as FQNNGV. The data are from a study of blood T cells in healthy people across ages. Study-wide background: For every two T cells, template switching captured about one barcoded beta molecule.

A second PCR of about 7 to 12 cycles used a sample-barcoded 5' primer and a J-beta primer mix. In TCRdb, the 5' RACE reads were re-called with MiXCR into one record per CDR3 protein. The sample includes 700,000 to 900,000 distinct CDR3 sequences, 20% to 30% seen only once; the top ten take around 3%. This same sample was also taken into another study, of T cells of mothers and their children. That work adds: At approximately 1.6 ug per 15 ul, all of the extracted RNA went into cDNA synthesis. The output of TCR recombination is shaped by thymic selection similarly in related and unrelated pairs.

The sequenced sample consisted of blood. The rearrangement joins TRBV11-2 to TRBJ2-1; D perhaps matches TRBD2 (6 bases). This clonotype originated in a boy aged 5-17 years in good health. CDR3 in DNA: TGTGCCAGCAGCTGGAGGGTTTCTTACAATGAGCAGTTCTTC. Encoded protein: CASSWRVSYNEQFF.